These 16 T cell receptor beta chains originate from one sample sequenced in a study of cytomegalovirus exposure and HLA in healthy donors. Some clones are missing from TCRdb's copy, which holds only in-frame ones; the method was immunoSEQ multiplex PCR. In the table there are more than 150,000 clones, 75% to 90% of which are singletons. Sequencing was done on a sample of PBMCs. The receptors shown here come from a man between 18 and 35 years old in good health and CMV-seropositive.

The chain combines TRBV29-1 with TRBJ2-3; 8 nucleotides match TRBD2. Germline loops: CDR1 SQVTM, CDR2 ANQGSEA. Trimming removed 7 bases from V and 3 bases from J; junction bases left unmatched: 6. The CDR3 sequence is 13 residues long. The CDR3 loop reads CSAILAATDTQYF. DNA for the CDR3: TGCAGCGCCATACTAGCGGCAACAGATACGCAGTATTTT.

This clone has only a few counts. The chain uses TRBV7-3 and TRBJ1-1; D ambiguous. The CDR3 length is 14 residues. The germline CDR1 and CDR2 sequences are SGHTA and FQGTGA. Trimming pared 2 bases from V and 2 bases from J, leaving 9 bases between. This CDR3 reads CASSLLGGNTEAFF. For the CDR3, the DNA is TGTGCCAGCAGCTTACTTGGCGGCAACACTGAAGCTTTCTTT.

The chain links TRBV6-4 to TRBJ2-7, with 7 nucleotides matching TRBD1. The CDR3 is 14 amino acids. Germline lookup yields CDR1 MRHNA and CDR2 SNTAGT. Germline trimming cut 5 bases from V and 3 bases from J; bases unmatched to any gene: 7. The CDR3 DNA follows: TGTGCCAGCAGTTACGACAGGGAATTCTACGAGCAGTACTTC. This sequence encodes CASSYDREFYEQYF.

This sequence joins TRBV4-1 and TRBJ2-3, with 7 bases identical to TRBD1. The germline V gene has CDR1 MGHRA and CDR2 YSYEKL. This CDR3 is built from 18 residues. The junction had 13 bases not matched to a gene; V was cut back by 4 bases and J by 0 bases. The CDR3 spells CASSPLASDRTSTDTQYF. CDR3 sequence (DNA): TGCGCCAGCAGCCCCCTGGCCTCGGACAGGACTAGCACAGATACGCAGTATTTT.

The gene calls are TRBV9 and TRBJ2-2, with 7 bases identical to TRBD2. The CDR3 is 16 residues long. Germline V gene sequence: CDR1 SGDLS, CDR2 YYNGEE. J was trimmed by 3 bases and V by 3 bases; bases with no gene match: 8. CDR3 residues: CASSAMAGDYTGELFF. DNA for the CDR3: TGTGCCAGCAGCGCGATGGCGGGAGATTACACCGGGGAGCTGTTTTTT.

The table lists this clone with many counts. The CDR3 nucleotides are TGTGCCAGCAGCCACGCCGGGACAGGGGGAAACATTCAGTACTTC. Translating it yields CASSHAGTGGNIQYF. The genes are TRBV14 and TRBJ2-4; 11 bases match TRBD1. The CDR3 loop spans 15 amino acids. The ends lost 3 bases at V and 6 bases at J; junction bases unmatched: 4. Germline CDR1 is SGHDN and CDR2 is FVKESK.

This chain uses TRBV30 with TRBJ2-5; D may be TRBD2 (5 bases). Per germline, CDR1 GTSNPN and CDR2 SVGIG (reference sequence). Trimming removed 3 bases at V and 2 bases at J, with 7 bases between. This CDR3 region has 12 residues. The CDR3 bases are TGTGCCTGGAGGAGGGAACAAGAGACCCAGTACTTC. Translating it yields CAWRREQETQYF.

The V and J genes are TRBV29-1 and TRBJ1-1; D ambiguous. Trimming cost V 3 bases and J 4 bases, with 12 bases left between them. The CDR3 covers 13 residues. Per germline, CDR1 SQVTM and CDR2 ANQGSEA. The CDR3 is CSVDPRPGTEAFF. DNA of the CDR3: TGCAGCGTTGATCCCCGCCCGGGCACTGAAGCTTTCTTT.

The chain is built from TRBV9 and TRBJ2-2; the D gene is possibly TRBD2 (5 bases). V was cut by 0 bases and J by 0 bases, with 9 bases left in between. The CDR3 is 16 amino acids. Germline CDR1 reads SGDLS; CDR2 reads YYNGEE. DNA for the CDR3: TGTGCCAGCAGCGTAGAGGAGGCCGCGAACACCGGGGAGCTGTTTTTT. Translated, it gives CASSVEEAANTGELFF.

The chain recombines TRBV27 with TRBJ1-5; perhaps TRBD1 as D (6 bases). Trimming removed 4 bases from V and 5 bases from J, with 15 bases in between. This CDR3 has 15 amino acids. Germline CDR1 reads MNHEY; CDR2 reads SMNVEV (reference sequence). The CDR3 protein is CASSWWAGADQPQHF. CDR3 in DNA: TGTGCCAGCAGTTGGTGGGCAGGGGCGGATCAGCCCCAGCATTTT.

This CDR3 is CAISTPPNYGYTF. The CDR3 bases are TGTGCCATCTCCACACCACCTAACTATGGCTACACCTTC. V usage is TRBV10-3 and J usage is TRBJ1-2; D remains unclear. V was cut by 8 bases and J by 0 bases, with 10 bases left in between. Germline assignment: CDR1 ENHRY and CDR2 SYGVKD. This CDR3 contains 13 residues.

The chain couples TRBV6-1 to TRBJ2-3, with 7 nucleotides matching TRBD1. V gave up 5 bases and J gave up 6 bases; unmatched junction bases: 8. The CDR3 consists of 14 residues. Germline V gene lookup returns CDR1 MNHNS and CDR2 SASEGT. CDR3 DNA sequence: TGTGCCAGCAGTAGCAGGGGGTCGGTGGATACGCAGTATTTT. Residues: CASSSRGSVDTQYF.

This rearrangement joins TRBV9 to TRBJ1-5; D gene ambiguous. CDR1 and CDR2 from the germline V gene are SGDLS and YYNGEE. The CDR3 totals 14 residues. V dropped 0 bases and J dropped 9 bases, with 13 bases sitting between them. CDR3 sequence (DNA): TGTGCCAGCAGCGTAGGGGCAGACCAGTGGCCCCAGCATTTT. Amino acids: CASSVGADQWPQHF.

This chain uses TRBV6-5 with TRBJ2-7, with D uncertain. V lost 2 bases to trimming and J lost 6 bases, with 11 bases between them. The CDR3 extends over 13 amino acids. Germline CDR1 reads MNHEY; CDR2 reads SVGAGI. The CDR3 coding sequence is TGTGCCAGCAGTTACGGAGAGGCCCGCGAGCAGTACTTC. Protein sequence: CASSYGEAREQYF.

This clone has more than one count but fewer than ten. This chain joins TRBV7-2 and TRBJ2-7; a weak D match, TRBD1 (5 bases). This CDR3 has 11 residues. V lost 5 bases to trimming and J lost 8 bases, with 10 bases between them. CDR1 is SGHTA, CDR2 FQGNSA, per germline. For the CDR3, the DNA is TGTGCCAGCAGCCAGGACACTCAGCAGTACTTC. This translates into CASSQDTQQYF.

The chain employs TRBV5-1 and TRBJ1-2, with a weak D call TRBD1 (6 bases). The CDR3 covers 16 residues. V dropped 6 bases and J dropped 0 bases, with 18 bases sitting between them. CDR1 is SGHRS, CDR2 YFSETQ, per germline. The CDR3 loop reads CASTLTTDRSNYGYTF. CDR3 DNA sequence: TGCGCCAGCACCTTAACCACTGACAGGTCTAACTATGGCTACACCTTC.